This is a list of T cell receptor beta chains from one sample in a study of blood T cell repertoires in COVID-19. The protocol was immunoSEQ multiplex PCR, while the TCRdb copy is restricted to in-frame clones and leaves out a portion. The data show over 50,000 clones, 88% seen once. The sample comprised peripheral blood. The receptor set was obtained from a man in his forties or fifties with active COVID-19. The CDR3 runs from the conserved cysteine through the conserved F or W. D genes are given only for firm matches. Some rows have no size entry. The others give once, few or many, or a class for an expanded clone.

DNA	CDR3	J	V	D	size
TGTGCCAGCAGTTATCTTCCGGGACAGACAAACACTGAAGCTTTCTTT	CASSYLPGQTNTEAFF	TRBJ1-1	TRBV6-2/TRBV6-3	TRBD1	.
TGCGCCAGCAGCCCCGGGAGAGCCCGAAACATTCAGTACTTC	CASSPGRARNIQYF	TRBJ2-4	TRBV5-1	.	.
TGTGCCAGCAGTGGACCGGACAGGGGTAGGAATCAGCCCCAGCATTTT	CASSGPDRGRNQPQHF	TRBJ1-5	TRBV25-1	TRBD1	few
TGCGCCAGCAGCCGACAGGCTGTAAACTCTGGGGCCAACGTCCTGACTTTC	CASSRQAVNSGANVLTF	TRBJ2-6	TRBV5-1	.	few
TGTGCCAGCAGCAAAAGGACAGGGGGCGATAAAAGCGACAAGTCCTACGAGCAGTACTTC	CASSKRTGGDKSDKSYEQYF	TRBJ2-7	TRBV21-1	.	.
TGCGCCAGCAGCATAGGGACTAGCGGGGGGGCCTATGAGCAGTTCTTC	CASSIGTSGGAYEQFF	TRBJ2-1	TRBV5-1	TRBD2	once
TGCGCCAGCAAACTCGAAACGGCAGGGGGCTACACCTTC	CASKLETAGGYTF	TRBJ1-2	TRBV5-1	.	.
TGTGCCAGCTCACCGCCGGGACTGGGGAACTATGGCTACACCTTC	CASSPPGLGNYGYTF	TRBJ1-2	TRBV18	.	.
TGCAGTGCTTATACAGGGGACGAGCAGTACTTC	CSAYTGDEQYF	TRBJ2-7	TRBV20-1	TRBD1	.
TGTGCCGGCGAGCCGGGAATCTATGGCTACACCTTC	CAGEPGIYGYTF	TRBJ1-2	TRBV30	.	.
TGTGCCAGCAGCTTGGCCAGGGGGCTTAGTGGCTACACCTTC	CASSLARGLSGYTF	TRBJ1-2	TRBV5-6	TRBD1	.
TGTGCCAGTAGCACGGGGAATCAGCCCCAGCATTTT	CASSTGNQPQHF	TRBJ1-5	TRBV19	.	few
TGTGCCAGCAGTTATGGTTGGCAGGGCAATGAGCAGTTCTTC	CASSYGWQGNEQFF	TRBJ2-1	TRBV6-5	.	.
TGTGCCAGCCTCACAGGGGGCTATCAGCCCCAGCATTTT	CASLTGGYQPQHF	TRBJ1-5	TRBV6-8	TRBD1	few
TGTGCCAGCTCACCAGTGGGCGGGGGACTCAATGAGCAGTTCTTC	CASSPVGGGLNEQFF	TRBJ2-1	TRBV18	TRBD2	once
TGCGCCAGCAGCTTTCAACTAGCGGGTTCCGAGCAGTTCTTC	CASSFQLAGSEQFF	TRBJ2-1	TRBV5-1	TRBD2	once
TGTGCCAGCAGCCAAGAGGTAACAGGGCGACAGCAGTACTTC	CASSQEVTGRQQYF	TRBJ2-7	TRBV14	.	.
TGCGCCAGCAGCTTGGGCGAGTTGAGCACTGAAGCTTTCTTT	CASSLGELSTEAFF	TRBJ1-1	TRBV5-1	.	.
TGTGCCAGCACCCCAGGGACACGCTATGGCTACACCTTC	CASTPGTRYGYTF	TRBJ1-2	TRBV7-6	.	.
TGCGCCAGCAGCTTAGGGACTAGCTCCTACGAGCAGTACTTC	CASSLGTSSYEQYF	TRBJ2-7	TRBV5-1	TRBD2	.
TGTGCCAGCAGCTTAGGTATCTCTGGAAACACCATATATTTT	CASSLGISGNTIYF	TRBJ1-3	TRBV7-2	.	.
TGTGCCAGCGGACAGGGAATTGACGAGCAGTACTTC	CASGQGIDEQYF	TRBJ2-7	TRBV5-6	TRBD1	.
TGTGCCAGCAGACTCGCTAGCGGGTGGGGGAGGGAGACCCAGTACTTC	CASRLASGWGRETQYF	TRBJ2-5	TRBV28	TRBD2	.
TGTGCCAGCAGTACGCCAGGCTCTGGGGCCAACGTCCTGACTTTC	CASSTPGSGANVLTF	TRBJ2-6	TRBV27	.	.
TGTGCCAGCAGCGTAGCTAGCGGGGGGTCCAAAAACATTCAGTACTTC	CASSVASGGSKNIQYF	TRBJ2-4	TRBV9	TRBD2	.
TGTGCCAGCAGCTTCCGGGAGGAACCAAGGGGGTATGGTCAGCCCCAGCATTTT	CASSFREEPRGYGQPQHF	TRBJ1-5	TRBV5-8	.	once
TGTGCCAGCACAGGGGGCCTCCAAGAGACCCAGTACTTC	CASTGGLQETQYF	TRBJ2-5	TRBV14	TRBD1	.
TGCGCCAGCAGCCAAGATTTCGGCGGGACCGGGGAGCTGTTTTTT	CASSQDFGGTGELFF	TRBJ2-2	TRBV4-1	.	.
TGTGCCAGCAGCTTCCAGACTAGCGGGGGGGCGAATGAGCAGTTCTTC	CASSFQTSGGANEQFF	TRBJ2-1	TRBV7-9	TRBD2	.
TGTGCCAGCAGCTTGGCCCTGGGACAGGGAGGTTCACCCCTCCACTTT	CASSLALGQGGSPLHF	TRBJ1-6	TRBV5-5	TRBD1	.
TGTGCCAGTAGTATCGGTGGACTCTACGAGCAGTACTTC	CASSIGGLYEQYF	TRBJ2-7	TRBV19	.	.
TGTGCCAGCAGCCCTTACGGGGGGCGAGTCACCGGGGAGCTGTTTTTT	CASSPYGGRVTGELFF	TRBJ2-2	TRBV11-3	.	.
TGTGCCAGCAGCGCCACTCCAGATACGCAGTATTTT	CASSATPDTQYF	TRBJ2-3	TRBV5-4	.	.
TGTGCCAGCAGCTTTGCACCCCGCTGGCGGGGGTACGAGCAGTACTTC	CASSFAPRWRGYEQYF	TRBJ2-7	TRBV11-2	TRBD2	.
TGTGCCAGCAGCTTACAGGAGAACACTGAAGCTTTCTTT	CASSLQENTEAFF	TRBJ1-1	TRBV11-2	.	.
TGTGCCAGCAGCCTGAGTGCGGGGGGGCCCCACGAGCAGTACTTC	CASSLSAGGPHEQYF	TRBJ2-7	TRBV7-2	TRBD2	.
TGTGCCAGCAGCCAAGAGGGCGGGGGGAACACCGGGGAGCTGTTTTTT	CASSQEGGGNTGELFF	TRBJ2-2	TRBV3-1/TRBV3-2	TRBD2	.
TGTGCCAGCAGTCGGGATGGCAGTGCGCGCTACACCTTC	CASSRDGSARYTF	TRBJ1-2	TRBV12-3/TRBV12-4	.	.
TGTGCCAGCAGCTTGATAGGGGTTGAAGCTTTCTTT	CASSLIGVEAFF	TRBJ1-1	TRBV5-5	.	.
TGTGCCTGGGCCCGACAGGGGAGAAATCAGCCCCAGCATTTT	CAWARQGRNQPQHF	TRBJ1-5	TRBV30	TRBD1	.
TGTGCCAGCAGCTTGGTTGGACAGTTCTACGAGCAGTACTTC	CASSLVGQFYEQYF	TRBJ2-7	TRBV5-8	.	.
TGTGCCAGCAGCCAAGAGTCGGGTCCGAGGGTCGGGGAGCTGTTTTTT	CASSQESGPRVGELFF	TRBJ2-2	TRBV3-1/TRBV3-2	.	.